A selection of T cell receptor beta chains follows, all from one sample in a study of beta chain features in type 1 diabetes. Sequencing used immunoSEQ multiplex PCR; TCRdb keeps in-frame clones, though not all of them. The sample holds 600,000 to 700,000 clones, about an eighth seen once. Sequencing was carried out using naive CD4+ T cells from blood. The receptors derive from a man between 18 and 35 years old with type 1 diabetes. CDR3s include the opening cysteine and the closing phenylalanine or tryptophan. A D gene is named only where the DNA matches it firmly.

d_call,v_call,j_call,cdr3_aa
TRBD1,TRBV11-2,TRBJ2-3,CASSLLIGTGGVDTQYF
TRBD1,TRBV18,TRBJ1-5,CASSIGGLLNQPQHF
TRBD1,TRBV28,TRBJ2-2,CASIVGQGNTGELFF
.,TRBV6-4,TRBJ2-6,CATLTGANVLTF
.,TRBV30,TRBJ1-5,CAWRPGENQPQHF
.,TRBV5-1,TRBJ2-1,CASNPRGGGSYNEQFF
.,TRBV6-5,TRBJ1-1,CASSYSRRNTEAFF
.,TRBV5-6,TRBJ1-2,CASSSKGSLYGYTF
TRBD1,TRBV25-1,TRBJ1-6,CASSGSLGQTNSPLHF
.,TRBV19,TRBJ1-1,CATRWVVDTEAFF
TRBD2,TRBV28,TRBJ2-2,CASSLSGGSTGELFF
TRBD2,TRBV27,TRBJ2-7,CASRRLADSYEQYF